The entry below describes one T cell receptor (beta chain). Its target is unknown. This sample is drawn from a study of OX40 agonist ivuxolimab in advanced cancers. Study-wide findings and caveats: There were also nonresponders showing low normalized T-cell clonal expansion.

Data came from immunoSEQ multiplex PCR; TCRdb stores just in-frame clones and leaves some out. The sample holds more than 50,000 clones, around 85% seen once. Germline V gene data show CDR1 as MNHNY and CDR2 as SVGAGI (reference sequence). The length of the CDR3 is 15 residues. Unmatched junction bases numbered 14, after V lost 10 bases and J lost 4 bases. The V and J genes are TRBV6-6 and TRBJ2-5; 8 bases match TRBD2. Sequencing used CD4+ or CD8+ T cells sorted from blood, obtained in a trial of the OX40 agonist ivuxolimab. The sequence derives from an adult with an advanced solid tumor such as melanoma, head and neck, liver or kidney cancer. CDR3 nucleotides: TGTGCCACCCGGGGAGTGGCGGGAGGTGGAGAGACCCAGTACTTC. It encodes CATRGVAGGGETQYF.